A selection of T cell receptor beta chains follows, all from one sample in a study of blood T cell repertoires in COVID-19. TCRdb's copy holds only in-frame clones and misses some; the assay was immunoSEQ multiplex PCR. The sample lists about 220,000 clones; around nine tenths were seen once. Input material: PBMCs or T cells enriched from blood (not recorded which). Receptor source: a woman between 50 and 59 years old with acute COVID-19. The CDR3 runs from the conserved cysteine through the conserved F or W. D genes are given only for firm matches. The size entry is marked missing in some rows and otherwise reads once, few, many or a size class.

v_call	clone_size	d_call	j_call	cdr3_aa	cdr3_nt
TRBV4-1	.	.	TRBJ2-1	CASSHFSGRSNNEQFF	TGCGCCAGCAGCCATTTTTCAGGGCGTTCAAACAATGAGCAGTTCTTC
TRBV10-1	few	.	TRBJ1-2	CASSENREEDGYTF	TGCGCCAGCAGTGAGAACAGGGAAGAGGATGGCTACACCTTC
TRBV3-1/TRBV3-2	.	TRBD2	TRBJ2-2	CASRRGGSLANTGELFF	TGTGCCAGCCGAAGGGGCGGGAGTCTGGCGAACACCGGGGAGCTGTTTTTT
TRBV19	.	TRBD1	TRBJ2-4	CASRQGNIQYF	TGTGCCAGTAGACAGGGGAACATTCAGTACTTC
TRBV2	once	.	TRBJ2-6	CASSEKGSGAGANVLTF	TGTGCCAGCAGTGAAAAGGGATCAGGGGCTGGGGCCAACGTCCTGACTTTC
TRBV27	.	TRBD2	TRBJ2-1	CASSSTSRGIYNEQFF	TGTGCCAGCAGTTCCACCTCGCGGGGGATCTACAATGAGCAGTTCTTC
TRBV9	.	TRBD2	TRBJ2-1	CASSSLTSGRAEQFF	TGTGCCAGCAGCTCGCTGACTAGCGGGAGGGCTGAGCAGTTCTTC
TRBV10-3	once	TRBD2	TRBJ2-7	CAISPGLAGEQYF	TGTGCCATCAGTCCGGGACTAGCGGGGGAGCAGTACTTC
TRBV5-4	.	.	TRBJ2-1	CASSRTGGGGNEQFF	TGTGCCAGCAGCAGAACAGGGGGAGGGGGAAATGAGCAGTTCTTC
TRBV4-2	.	.	TRBJ1-5	CASSLLGGGQPQHF	TGTGCCAGCAGCCTCCTAGGGGGTGGTCAGCCCCAGCATTTT
TRBV5-4	.	TRBD2	TRBJ2-3	CASSLELAGGFETDTQYF	TGTGCCAGCAGCTTGGAACTAGCGGGAGGATTTGAAACAGATACGCAGTATTTT
TRBV28	.	.	TRBJ1-2	CASSLNRLGYGYTF	TGTGCCAGCAGCCTAAACAGGCTCGGCTATGGCTACACCTTC
TRBV5-6	.	.	TRBJ2-7	CASSSLVHEQYF	TGTGCCAGCAGCAGCCTAGTCCACGAGCAGTACTTC
TRBV19	.	.	TRBJ2-3	CASSMSGGRTSTDTQYF	TGTGCCAGTAGTATGAGTGGCGGTAGGACTAGCACAGATACGCAGTATTTT
TRBV5-1	many	TRBD1	TRBJ1-1	CASRDTQGVLGAFF	TGCGCCAGCAGAGACACTCAGGGGGTACTCGGAGCTTTCTTT
TRBV5-1	.	.	TRBJ2-3	CASRPLPGAGDTQYF	TGCGCCAGCAGGCCTCTGCCAGGGGCAGGAGATACGCAGTATTTT
TRBV4-3	many	TRBD1	TRBJ1-5	CASSQEKGTGTSSNQPQHF	TGCGCCAGCAGCCAAGAGAAGGGGACAGGGACATCTAGCAATCAGCCCCAGCATTTT
TRBV7-9	.	TRBD1	TRBJ2-5	CASSFGQGAETQYF	TGTGCCAGCAGCTTCGGTCAGGGGGCAGAGACCCAGTACTTC
TRBV18	.	TRBD1	TRBJ1-4	CASSPTGQGSEKLFF	TGTGCCAGCTCACCAACGGGACAGGGGAGTGAAAAACTGTTTTTT
TRBV11-3	.	TRBD2	TRBJ2-3	CPSRGGEGRDTQYF	TGTCCCAGCCGCGGGGGGGAGGGGCGGGATACGCAGTATTTT
TRBV7-9	.	TRBD1	TRBJ1-1	CASSLRQGADTEAFF	TGTGCCAGCAGCTTACGACAGGGGGCTGACACTGAAGCTTTCTTT
TRBV28	.	.	TRBJ2-3	CASRERQHTDTQYF	TGTGCCAGCAGGGAACGACAGCACACAGATACGCAGTATTTT
TRBV18	few	TRBD2	TRBJ2-1	CASSPKPLAGVHEQFF	TGTGCCAGCTCACCAAAACCTCTAGCGGGAGTGCATGAGCAGTTCTTC
TRBV27	.	.	TRBJ2-3	CASSSYTDTQYF	TGTGCCAGCAGTTCTTACACAGATACGCAGTATTTT
TRBV7-2	.	TRBD2	TRBJ2-3	CASSPPGLAGVTDTQYF	TGTGCCAGCAGCCCCCCGGGACTAGCGGGAGTAACAGATACGCAGTATTTT
TRBV7-6	.	TRBD1	TRBJ2-1	CASSAHRGPAGNEQFF	TGTGCCAGCAGCGCGCACAGGGGGCCGGCGGGGAATGAGCAGTTCTTC
TRBV4-2	.	TRBD1	TRBJ1-1	CASSLTGGGNTEAFF	TGTGCCAGCAGCCTTACAGGGGGGGGAAACACTGAAGCTTTCTTT
TRBV28	.	TRBD1	TRBJ2-6	CASSPTGRAPSGANVLTF	TGTGCCAGCAGCCCGACAGGGCGAGCTCCCTCTGGGGCCAACGTCCTGACTTTC
TRBV3-1/TRBV3-2	.	TRBD2	TRBJ2-4	CASSREGGEGIQYF	TGTGCCAGCAGCCGGGAAGGCGGGGAGGGCATTCAGTACTTC
TRBV6-6	.	TRBD2	TRBJ2-7	CASSPGGLRPYEQYF	TGTGCCAGCAGTCCCGGGGGACTACGCCCCTACGAGCAGTACTTC
TRBV28	.	.	TRBJ1-5	CASQARQGSNQPQHF	TGTGCCAGCCAGGCCCGGCAGGGAAGCAATCAGCCCCAGCATTTT
TRBV28	.	.	TRBJ1-1	CASSHSGIEAFF	TGTGCCAGCAGTCACTCAGGGATTGAAGCTTTCTTT